This TCR beta chain derives from a study of blood T cell repertoires in COVID-19. Germline assignment: CDR1 SGHKS and CDR2 YYEKEE (reference sequence). Deletions cut 1 base from V and 4 bases from J, with 14 bases between. There are 16 residues in the CDR3. The protocol was immunoSEQ multiplex PCR, while the TCRdb copy is restricted to in-frame clones and leaves out a portion. The sample consists of tens of thousands of clones, approximately 80% of them appearing once. The TCR sequence derives from a woman in her sixties with acute or convalescent COVID-19. The V and J genes are TRBV5-5 and TRBJ2-2; tentative D call: TRBD1 (7 bases). The sample consisted of peripheral blood. CDR3 in amino acids: CASSLRQGGGTGELFF. CDR3 in DNA: TGTGCCAGCAGCTTGAGGCAGGGGGGTGGCACCGGGGAGCTGTTTTTT.